This T cell receptor (beta chain) emerged from a study of early T cells in non-severe SARS-CoV-2 infection. Across the study: Unsorted whole-blood RNA was sequenced in bulk, leaving chains unpaired.

The CDR3 runs to 14 residues. V lost 0 bases and J 6 bases, leaving 12 bases between the germline ends. Unique molecular identifiers were attached to individual cDNA molecules. TCRdb reprocessed the 5' RACE reads with MiXCR, giving one entry per CDR3 protein. The sample has about 50,000 distinct CDR3 sequences, approximately 12% seen once. The rearrangement uses TRBV12-3 or TRBV12-4 and TRBJ2-7, with D perhaps TRBD2 (6 bases). Sequences were derived from whole blood, sampled at baseline. This TCR was sampled from an adult who was a healthcare worker with PCR-confirmed SARS-CoV-2 infection or an uninfected control (not recorded which). The CDR3 DNA is TGTGCCAGCAGTTTAGCGGGAGGAGGGGTCGAGCAGTACTTC. This translates into CASSLAGGGVEQYF.